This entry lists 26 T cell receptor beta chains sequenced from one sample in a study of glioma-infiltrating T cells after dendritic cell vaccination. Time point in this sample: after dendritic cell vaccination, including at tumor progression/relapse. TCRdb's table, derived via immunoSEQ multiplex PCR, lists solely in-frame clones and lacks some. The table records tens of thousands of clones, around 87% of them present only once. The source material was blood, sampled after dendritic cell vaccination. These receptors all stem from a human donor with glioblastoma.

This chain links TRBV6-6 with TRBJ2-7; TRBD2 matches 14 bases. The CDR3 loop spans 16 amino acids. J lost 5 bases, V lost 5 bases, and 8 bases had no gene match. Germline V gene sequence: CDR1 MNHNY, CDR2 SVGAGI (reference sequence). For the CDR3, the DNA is TGTGCCAGCAGTACCCCGACTAGCGGGAGGGCTAACGAGCAGTACTTC. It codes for CASSTPTSGRANEQYF.

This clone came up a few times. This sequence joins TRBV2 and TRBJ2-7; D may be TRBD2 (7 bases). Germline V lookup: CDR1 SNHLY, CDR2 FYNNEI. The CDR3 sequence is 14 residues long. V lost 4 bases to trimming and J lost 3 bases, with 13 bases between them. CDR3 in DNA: TGTGCCAGCAGTGCCGCGGGGGCTCTCTACGAGCAGTACTTC. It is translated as CASSAAGALYEQYF.

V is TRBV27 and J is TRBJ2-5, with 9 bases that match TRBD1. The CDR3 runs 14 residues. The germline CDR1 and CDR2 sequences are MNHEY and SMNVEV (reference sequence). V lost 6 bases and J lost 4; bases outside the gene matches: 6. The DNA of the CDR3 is TGTGCCAGCAGCCTGGGACAGGGTGGAGAGACCCAGTACTTC. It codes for CASSLGQGGETQYF.

The CDR3 here is CASSLATYNSPLHF. CDR3 DNA: TGCGCCAGCAGCTTGGCCACCTATAATTCACCCCTCCACTTT. This sequence joins TRBV5-1 and TRBJ1-6; no firm D call. Trimming removed 0 bases at V and 2 bases at J, with 3 bases between. The CDR3 runs 14 residues. Germline V lookup: CDR1 SGHRS, CDR2 YFSETQ. The entire variable domain, with the rest obtained from reference TRBV5-1 and TRBJ1-6, is as follows: KAGVTQTPRYLIKTRGQQVTLSCSPISGHRSVSWYQQTPGQGLQFLFEYFSETQRNKGNFPGRFSGRQFSNSRSEMNVSTLELGDSALYLCASSLATYNSPLHFGNGTRLTVT.

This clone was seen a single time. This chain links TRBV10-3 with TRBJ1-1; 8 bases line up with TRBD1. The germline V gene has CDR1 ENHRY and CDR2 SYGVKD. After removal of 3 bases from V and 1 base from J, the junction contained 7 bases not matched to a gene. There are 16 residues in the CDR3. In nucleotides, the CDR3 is TGTGCCATCAGTGAACCACGAACAGGGGGGAACACTGAAGCTTTCTTT. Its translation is CAISEPRTGGNTEAFF.

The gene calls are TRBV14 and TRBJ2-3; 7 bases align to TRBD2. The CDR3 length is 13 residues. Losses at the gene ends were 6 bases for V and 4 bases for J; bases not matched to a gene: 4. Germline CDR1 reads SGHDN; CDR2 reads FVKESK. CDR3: CASSLSGSDTQYF. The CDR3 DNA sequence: TGTGCCAGCAGTCTTAGCGGGTCAGATACGCAGTATTTT.

The CDR3 reads CASSQDLGAGSDEAFF. In DNA, the CDR3 is TGTGCCAGCAGCCAAGATCTGGGGGCAGGGTCTGATGAAGCTTTCTTT. The chain joins TRBV4-2 to TRBJ1-1; a weak D match, TRBD1 (6 bases). Trimming removed 0 bases from V and 7 bases from J, with 18 bases in between. Germline V CDR1 and CDR2: LGHNA, YNFKEQ. This CDR3 comprises 16 residues.

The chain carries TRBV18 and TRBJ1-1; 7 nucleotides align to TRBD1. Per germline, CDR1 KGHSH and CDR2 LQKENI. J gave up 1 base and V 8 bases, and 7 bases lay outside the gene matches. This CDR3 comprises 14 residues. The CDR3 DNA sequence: TGTGCCAGCGCCCCGGGACAGACGAACACTGAAGCTTTCTTT. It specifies CASAPGQTNTEAFF.

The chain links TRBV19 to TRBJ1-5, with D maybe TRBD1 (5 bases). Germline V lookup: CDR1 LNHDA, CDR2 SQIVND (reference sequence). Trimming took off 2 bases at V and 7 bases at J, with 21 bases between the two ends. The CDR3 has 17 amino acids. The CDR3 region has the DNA TGTGCCAGTAGTATAACCTGGGGCACCTCCTACTCCCAGCCCCAGCATTTT. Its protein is CASSITWGTSYSQPQHF.

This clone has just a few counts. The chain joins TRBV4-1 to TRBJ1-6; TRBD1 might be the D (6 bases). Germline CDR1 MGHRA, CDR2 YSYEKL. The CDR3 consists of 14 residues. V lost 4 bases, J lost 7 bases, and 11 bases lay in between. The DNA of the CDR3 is TGCGCCAGCAGCCCACAGGGCTTCAATTCACCCCTCCACTTT. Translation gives CASSPQGFNSPLHF.

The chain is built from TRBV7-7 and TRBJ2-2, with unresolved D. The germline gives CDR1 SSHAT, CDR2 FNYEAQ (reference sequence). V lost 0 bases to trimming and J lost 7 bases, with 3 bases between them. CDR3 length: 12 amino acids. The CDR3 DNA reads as TGTGCCAGCAGCTTAGCCGTCGGGGAGCTGTTTTTT. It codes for CASSLAVGELFF.

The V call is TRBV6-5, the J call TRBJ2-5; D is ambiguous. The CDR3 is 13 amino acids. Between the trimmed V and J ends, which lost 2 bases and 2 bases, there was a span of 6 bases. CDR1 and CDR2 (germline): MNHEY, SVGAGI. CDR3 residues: CASSYMRQETQYF. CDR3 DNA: TGTGCCAGCAGTTACATGCGACAAGAGACCCAGTACTTC.

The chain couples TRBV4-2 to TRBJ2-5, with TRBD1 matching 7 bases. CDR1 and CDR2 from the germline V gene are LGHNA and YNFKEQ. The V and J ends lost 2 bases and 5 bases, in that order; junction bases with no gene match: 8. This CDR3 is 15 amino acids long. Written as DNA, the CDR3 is TGTGCCAGCAGCCAACCAGACAGGGAGTGGGAGACCCAGTACTTC. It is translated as CASSQPDREWETQYF.

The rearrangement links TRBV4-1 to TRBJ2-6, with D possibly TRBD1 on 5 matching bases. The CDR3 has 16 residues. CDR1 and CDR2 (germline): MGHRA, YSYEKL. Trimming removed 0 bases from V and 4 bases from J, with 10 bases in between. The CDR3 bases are TGCGCCAGCAGCCAAGATGAAGGGGCAGGGGCCAACGTCCTGACTTTC. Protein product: CASSQDEGAGANVLTF.

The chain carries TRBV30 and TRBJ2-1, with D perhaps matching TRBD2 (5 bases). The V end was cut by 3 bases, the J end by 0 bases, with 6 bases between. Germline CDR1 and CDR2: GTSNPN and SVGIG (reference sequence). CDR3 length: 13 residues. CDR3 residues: CAWRGSSYNEQFF. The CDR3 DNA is TGTGCCTGGAGAGGGAGCTCCTACAATGAGCAGTTCTTC.

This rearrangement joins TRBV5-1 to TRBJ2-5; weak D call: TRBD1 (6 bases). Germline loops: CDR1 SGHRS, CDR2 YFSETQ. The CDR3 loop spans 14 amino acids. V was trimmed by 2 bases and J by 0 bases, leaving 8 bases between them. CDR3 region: CASSLQGYQETQYF. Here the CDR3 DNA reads TGCGCCAGCAGCTTACAGGGATACCAAGAGACCCAGTACTTC. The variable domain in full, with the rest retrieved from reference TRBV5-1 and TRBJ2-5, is KAGVTQTPRYLIKTRGQQVTLSCSPISGHRSVSWYQQTPGQGLQFLFEYFSETQRNKGNFPGRFSGRQFSNSRSEMNVSTLELGDSALYLCASSLQGYQETQYFGPGTRLLVL.

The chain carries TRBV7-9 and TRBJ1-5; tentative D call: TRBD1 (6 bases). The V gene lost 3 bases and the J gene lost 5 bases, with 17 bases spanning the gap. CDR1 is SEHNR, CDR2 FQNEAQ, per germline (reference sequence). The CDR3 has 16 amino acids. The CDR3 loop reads CASSFSTGREDQPQHF. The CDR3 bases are TGTGCCAGCAGCTTTTCAACAGGGAGGGAGGATCAGCCCCAGCATTTT. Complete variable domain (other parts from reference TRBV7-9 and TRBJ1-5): DTGVSQNPRHKITKRGQNVTFRCDPISEHNRLYWYRQTLGQGPEFLTYFQNEAQLEKSRLLSDRFSAERPKGSFSTLEIQRTEQGDSAMYLCASSFSTGREDQPQHFGDGTRLSIL.

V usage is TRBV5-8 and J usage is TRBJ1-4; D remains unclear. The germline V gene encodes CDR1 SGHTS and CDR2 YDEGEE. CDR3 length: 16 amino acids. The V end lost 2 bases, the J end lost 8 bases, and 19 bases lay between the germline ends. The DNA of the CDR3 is TGTGCCAGCAGCTTTGGAGTAAGGCCGGAGTTGGAAAAACTGTTTTTT. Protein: CASSFGVRPELEKLFF. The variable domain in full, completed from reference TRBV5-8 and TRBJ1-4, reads EAGVTQSPTHLIKTRGQQATLRCSPISGHTSVYWYQQALGLGLQFLLWYDEGEERNRGNFPPRFSGRQFPNYSSELNVNALELEDSALYLCASSFGVRPELEKLFFGSGTQLSVL.

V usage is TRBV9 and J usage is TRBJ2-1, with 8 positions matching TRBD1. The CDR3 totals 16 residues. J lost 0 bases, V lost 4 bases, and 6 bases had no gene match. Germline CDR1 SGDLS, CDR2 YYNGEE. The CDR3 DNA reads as TGTGCCAGCAGCTACCTGACAGGGGACTCCTACAATGAGCAGTTCTTC. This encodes CASSYLTGDSYNEQFF.

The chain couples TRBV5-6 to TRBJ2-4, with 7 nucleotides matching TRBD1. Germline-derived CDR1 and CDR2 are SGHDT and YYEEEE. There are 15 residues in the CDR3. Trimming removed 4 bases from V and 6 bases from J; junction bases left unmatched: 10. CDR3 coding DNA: TGTGCCAGCAGCCCCCCGGGACAGCCCTCAAACATTCAGTACTTC. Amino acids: CASSPPGQPSNIQYF.

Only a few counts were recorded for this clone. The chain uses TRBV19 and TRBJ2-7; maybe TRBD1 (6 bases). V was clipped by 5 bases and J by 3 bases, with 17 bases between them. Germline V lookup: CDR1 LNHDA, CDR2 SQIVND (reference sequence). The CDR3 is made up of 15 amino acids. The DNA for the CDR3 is TGTGCCAGTAGTCCGGACAGCTCGATAGGCTACGAGCAGTACTTC. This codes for CASSPDSSIGYEQYF. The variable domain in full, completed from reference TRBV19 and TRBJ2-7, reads DGGITQSPKYLFRKEGQNVTLSCEQNLNHDAMYWYRQDPGQGLRLIYYSQIVNDFQKGDIAEGYSVSREKKESFPLTVTSAQKNPTAFYLCASSPDSSIGYEQYFGPGTRLTVT.

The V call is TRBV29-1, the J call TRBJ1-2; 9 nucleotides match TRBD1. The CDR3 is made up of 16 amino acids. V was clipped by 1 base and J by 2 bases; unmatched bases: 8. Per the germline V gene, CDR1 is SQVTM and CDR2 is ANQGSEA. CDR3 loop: CSVEVAGQGSNYGYTF. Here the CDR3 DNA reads TGCAGCGTTGAAGTCGCGGGACAGGGCTCGAACTATGGCTACACCTTC.

CDR3 coding DNA: TGTGCCAGCTCACCAGCAGTAAACGCTGAAGCTTTCTTT. It translates to CASSPAVNAEAFF. The chain combines TRBV18 with TRBJ1-1; D not certain. Germline V gives CDR1 KGHSH, CDR2 LQKENI. Trimming pared 2 bases from V and 6 bases from J, leaving 10 bases between. CDR3 length: 13 residues.

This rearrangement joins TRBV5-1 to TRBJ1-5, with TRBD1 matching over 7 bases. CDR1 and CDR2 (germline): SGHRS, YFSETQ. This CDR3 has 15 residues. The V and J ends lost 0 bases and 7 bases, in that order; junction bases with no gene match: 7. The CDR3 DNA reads TGCGCCAGCAGCTTGGGACAGGGAAGGGGACAGCCCCAGCATTTT. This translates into CASSLGQGRGQPQHF.

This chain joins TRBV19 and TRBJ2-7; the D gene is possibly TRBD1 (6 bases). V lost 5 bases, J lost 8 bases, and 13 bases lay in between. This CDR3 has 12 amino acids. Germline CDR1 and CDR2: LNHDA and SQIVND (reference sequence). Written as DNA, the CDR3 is TGTGCCAGTAGTCCCAGGGGTGTCAAGCAGTACTTC. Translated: CASSPRGVKQYF.

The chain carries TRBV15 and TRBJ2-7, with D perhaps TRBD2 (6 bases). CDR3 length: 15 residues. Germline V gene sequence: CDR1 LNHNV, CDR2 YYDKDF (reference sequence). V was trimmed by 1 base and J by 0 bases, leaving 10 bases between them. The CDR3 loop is CATSRVGGTSYEQYF. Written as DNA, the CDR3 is TGTGCCACCAGCAGAGTTGGGGGGACCTCCTACGAGCAGTACTTC.